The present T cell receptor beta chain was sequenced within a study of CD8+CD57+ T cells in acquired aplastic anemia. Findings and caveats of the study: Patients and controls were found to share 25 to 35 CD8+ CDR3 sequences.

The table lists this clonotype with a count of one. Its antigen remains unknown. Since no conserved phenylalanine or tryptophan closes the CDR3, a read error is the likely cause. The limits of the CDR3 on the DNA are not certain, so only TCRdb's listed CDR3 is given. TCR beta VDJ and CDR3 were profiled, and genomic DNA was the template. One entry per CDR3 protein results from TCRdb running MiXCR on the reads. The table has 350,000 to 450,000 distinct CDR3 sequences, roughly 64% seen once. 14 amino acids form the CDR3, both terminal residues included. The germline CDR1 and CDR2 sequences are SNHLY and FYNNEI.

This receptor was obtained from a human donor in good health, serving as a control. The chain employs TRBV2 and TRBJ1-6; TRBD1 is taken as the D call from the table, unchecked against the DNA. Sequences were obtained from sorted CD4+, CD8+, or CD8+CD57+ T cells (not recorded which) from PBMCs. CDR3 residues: CASSGTGPKLSFGI.